Here is one TCR beta chain with its context. The antigen remains unidentified. CDR3 length: 15 amino acids. The germline gives CDR1 SGHRS, CDR2 YFSETQ. The J segment lost 4 bases and the V segment lost 0 bases, leaving 4 bases of the junction unmatched. The primer mix had 60 Vbeta and 13 Jbeta primers. Repertoires were generated with immunoSEQ multiplex PCR, while TCRdb's copy carries only in-frame clones and drops some. The table lists around 50,000 clones. This sample was taken from a study of cytomegalovirus exposure and HLA in healthy donors. Study outcomes and limitations: Cytomegalovirus status, reportedly, was diagnosed with high specificity and sensitivity by the classifier.

The sequence derives from a woman between 35 and 50 years old in good health and CMV-seronegative. Sequencing was done on a sample of PBMCs. V is TRBV5-1 and J is TRBJ2-1, with 7 nucleotides matching TRBD1. The CDR3 loop reads CASSLAGQSYNEQFF. The DNA for the CDR3 is TGCGCCAGCAGCTTGGCGGGACAGAGTTACAATGAGCAGTTCTTC.